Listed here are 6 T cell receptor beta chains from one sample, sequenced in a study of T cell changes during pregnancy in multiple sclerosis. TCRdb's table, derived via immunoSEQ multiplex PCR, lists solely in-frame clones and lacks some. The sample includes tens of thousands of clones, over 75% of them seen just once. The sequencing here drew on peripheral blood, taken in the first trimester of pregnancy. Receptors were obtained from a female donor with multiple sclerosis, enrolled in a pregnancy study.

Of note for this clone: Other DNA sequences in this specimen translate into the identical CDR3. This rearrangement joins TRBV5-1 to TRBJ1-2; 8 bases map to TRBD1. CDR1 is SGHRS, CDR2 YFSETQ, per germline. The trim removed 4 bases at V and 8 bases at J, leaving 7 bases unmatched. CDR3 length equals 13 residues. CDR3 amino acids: CASSPGQGLGYTF. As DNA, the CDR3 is TGCGCCAGCAGCCCTGGACAGGGTTTGGGCTACACCTTC.

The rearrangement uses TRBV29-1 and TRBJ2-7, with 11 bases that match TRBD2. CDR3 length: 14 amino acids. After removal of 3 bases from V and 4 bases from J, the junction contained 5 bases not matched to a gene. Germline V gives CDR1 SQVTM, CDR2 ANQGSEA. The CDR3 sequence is CSVEVAGGQYEQYF. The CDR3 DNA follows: TGCAGCGTTGAGGTAGCGGGAGGGCAATACGAGCAGTACTTC.

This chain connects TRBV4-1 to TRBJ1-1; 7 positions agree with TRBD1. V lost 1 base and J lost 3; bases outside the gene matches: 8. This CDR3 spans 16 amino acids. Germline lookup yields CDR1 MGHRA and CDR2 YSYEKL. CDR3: CASSQGTGLEYTEAFF. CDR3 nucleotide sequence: TGCGCCAGCAGCCAAGGGACAGGTTTGGAGTACACTGAAGCTTTCTTT.

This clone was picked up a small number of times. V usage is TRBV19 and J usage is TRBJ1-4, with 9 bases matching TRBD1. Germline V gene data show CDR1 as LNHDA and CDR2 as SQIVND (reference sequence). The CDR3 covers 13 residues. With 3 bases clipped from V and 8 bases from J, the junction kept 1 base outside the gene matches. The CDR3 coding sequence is TGTGCCAGTAGTATCGACAGGGGGGAAAAACTGTTTTTT. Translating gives CASSIDRGEKLFF.

CDR3 loop: CASSYSSGVTYEQYF. The CDR3 DNA is TGTGCCAGCAGTTATTCTAGCGGGGTAACCTACGAGCAGTACTTC. This chain uses TRBV6-5 with TRBJ2-7, with 9 bases fitting TRBD2. This CDR3 spans 15 amino acids. The V segment lost 3 bases and the J segment 2 bases; nucleotides outside the gene matches: 5. Germline V lookup: CDR1 MNHEY, CDR2 SVGAGI.

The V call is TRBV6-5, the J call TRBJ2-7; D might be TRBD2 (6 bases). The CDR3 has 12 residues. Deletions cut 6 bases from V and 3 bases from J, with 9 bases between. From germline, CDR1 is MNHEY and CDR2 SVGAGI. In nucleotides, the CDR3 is TGTGCCAGCAGCCGGGACTTCTACGAGCAGTACTTC. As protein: CASSRDFYEQYF.